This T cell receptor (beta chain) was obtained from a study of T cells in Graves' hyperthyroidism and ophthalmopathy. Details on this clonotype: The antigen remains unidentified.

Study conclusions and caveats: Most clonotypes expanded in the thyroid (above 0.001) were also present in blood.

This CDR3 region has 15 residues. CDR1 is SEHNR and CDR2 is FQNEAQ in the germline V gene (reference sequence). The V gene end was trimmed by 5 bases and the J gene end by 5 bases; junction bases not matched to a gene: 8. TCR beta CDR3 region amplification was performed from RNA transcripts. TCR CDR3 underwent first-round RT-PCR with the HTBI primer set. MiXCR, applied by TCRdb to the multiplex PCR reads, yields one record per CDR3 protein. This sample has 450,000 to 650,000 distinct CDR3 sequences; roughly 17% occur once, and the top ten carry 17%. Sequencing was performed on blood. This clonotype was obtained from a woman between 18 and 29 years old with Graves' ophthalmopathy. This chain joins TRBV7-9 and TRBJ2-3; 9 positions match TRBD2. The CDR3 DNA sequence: TGTGCCAGCAGCCGTAGCGGGGGAGACATAGATACGCAGTATTTT. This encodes CASSRSGGDIDTQYF.